The clone carrying this T cell receptor (beta chain) was seen once. This record belongs to a study of blood T cell repertoires in COVID-19. Study-wide context: There were acute and convalescent COVID-19 samples, and they came from the United States, Italy and Spain. PBMCs, B-cell-depleted T cells, or T cells provided the cDNA or gDNA that made up the material.

Original processing methods: The authors estimated nucleated cell counts from reference gene primer amplification. Assay used: immunoSEQ multiplex PCR; TCRdb lists only in-frame clones, some missing. V and J calls plus clone size are reproduced from that table; the DNA served to infer D and trimming. The sample lists over 200,000 clones; roughly 90% were seen once. Germline CDR1 SGHNT, CDR2 YENEEA. This CDR3 is 15 amino acids long. Trimming at V came to 5 bases and at J to 7 bases, leaving 8 bases not matched to a gene. The chain recombines TRBV11-3 with TRBJ1-3; 10 positions match TRBD1. This TCR came from a woman under 40 with acute or convalescent COVID-19. The sequenced material came from peripheral blood. In DNA, the CDR3 is TGTGCCAGCAGCCCGGGACAGGGGTCGTCGAACACCATATATTTT. It is translated as CASSPGQGSSNTIYF.